This TCR beta chain was captured by sequencing in a study of cytomegalovirus exposure and HLA in healthy donors. About this clone itself: The antigen remains unidentified.

The ends were cut back, 4 bases at V and 3 bases at J, with 12 bases in the middle. Germline CDR1 is SGHTA and CDR2 is FQGNSA. The CDR3 is 14 residues long. Both 60 Vbeta primers and 13 Jbeta primers went into the PCR. Sequenced by immunoSEQ multiplex PCR; TCRdb stores in-frame clones only, minus some. The table includes about 130,000 clones, 75% to 85% detected once. Study observations and caveats: It was likely that a cluster of highly shared sequence variants was a sequencing artifact. Most subjects' HLA-A and HLA-B alleles were reportedly predicted from TCR beta sequences.

The chain is built from TRBV7-2 and TRBJ1-1; D uncertain. Sequences were obtained from PBMCs. This TCR came from a man aged 35 to 55 in good health and CMV-seronegative. The CDR3 nucleotides are TGTGCCAGCAGCTCGCGGGAGTTGCACACTGAAGCTTTCTTT. Translated, it gives CASSSRELHTEAFF.